This T cell receptor beta chain emerged from a study of CD8 T cells in Susac syndrome. With random hexamers, roughly 0.45 to 1 ug RNA was reverse transcribed. The immunoSEQ assay covered 54 Vbeta and 13 Jbeta segments for CDR3. Each CDR3 protein gets one entry after TCRdb re-called the immunoSEQ multiplex PCR reads with MiXCR. The repertoire holds 170,000 or so distinct CDR3 sequences, approximately 95% seen once, with 0.15% to 0.2% in the top ten. This CDR3 contains 11 residues. The V end was cut by 7 bases, the J end by 0 bases, with 4 bases between. In germline, CDR1 is SQVTM, CDR2 ANQGSEA. The study's findings and limits: The study's TCR sequencing and HLA analysis drew on a certain number of individuals. That number was acknowledged as relatively small.

Comment on this clonotype: Its antigen is unidentified.

CD8+ and CD4+ T cells from blood underwent TCR beta sequencing, which was carried out in a high-throughput format. Control patients had untreated stable or active relapsing-remitting multiple sclerosis by revised McDonald criteria. The chain joins TRBV29-1 to TRBJ2-4; no clear D. This TCR was recovered from a human donor with multiple sclerosis. Sample: CD8+ T cells from PBMCs. The CDR3, as DNA: TGCAGCGCCCTAGCCAAAAACATTCAGTACTTC. Translating gives CSALAKNIQYF.